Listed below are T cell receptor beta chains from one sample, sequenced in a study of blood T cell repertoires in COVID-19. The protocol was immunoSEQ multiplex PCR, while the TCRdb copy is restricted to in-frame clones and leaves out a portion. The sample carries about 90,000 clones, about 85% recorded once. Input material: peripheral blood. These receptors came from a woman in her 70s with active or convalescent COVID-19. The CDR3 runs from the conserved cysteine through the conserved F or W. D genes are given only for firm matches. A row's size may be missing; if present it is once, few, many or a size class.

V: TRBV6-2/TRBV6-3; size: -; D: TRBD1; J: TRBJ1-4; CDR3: CASSRGQGNEKLFF; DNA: TGTGCCAGCAGCCGCGGACAGGGGAATGAAAAACTGTTTTTT
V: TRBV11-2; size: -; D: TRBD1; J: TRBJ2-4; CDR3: CASSSQTGPPLAKNIQYF; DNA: TGTGCCAGCAGCTCCCAGACAGGGCCACCACTAGCCAAAAACATTCAGTACTTC
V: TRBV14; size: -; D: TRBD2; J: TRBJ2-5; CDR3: CASSRGLAETQYF; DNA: TGTGCCAGCAGCCGGGGACTAGCGGAGACCCAGTACTTC
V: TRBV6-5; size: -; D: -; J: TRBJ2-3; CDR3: CASIRTISTDTQYF; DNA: TGTGCCAGCATCAGGACAATTAGCACAGATACGCAGTATTTT
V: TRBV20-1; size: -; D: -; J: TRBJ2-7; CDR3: CSASLGREEYF; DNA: TGCAGTGCTAGCTTGGGCAGGGAGGAGTACTTC
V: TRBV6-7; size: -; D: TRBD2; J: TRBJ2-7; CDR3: CASSYARLAGGPLDCEQYF; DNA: TGTGCCAGCAGTTACGCTCGACTAGCGGGGGGCCCTCTGGATTGCGAGCAGTACTTC
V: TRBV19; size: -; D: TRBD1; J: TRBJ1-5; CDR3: CAGGTGAAQPQHF; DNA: TGTGCCGGGGGGACAGGGGCCGCACAGCCCCAGCATTTT
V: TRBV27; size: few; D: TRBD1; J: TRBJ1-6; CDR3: CASRPNRQGSGSPLHF; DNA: TGTGCCAGCAGACCCAACAGACAGGGGTCGGGTTCACCCCTCCACTTT
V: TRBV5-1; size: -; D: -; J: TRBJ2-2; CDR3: CASSSRGAGGELFF; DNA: TGCGCCAGCAGCTCTCGGGGGGCTGGCGGGGAGCTGTTTTTT
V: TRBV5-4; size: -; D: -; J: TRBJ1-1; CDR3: CASSFGGAGGNTEAFF; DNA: TGTGCCAGCAGCTTCGGAGGTGCTGGCGGGAACACTGAAGCTTTCTTT
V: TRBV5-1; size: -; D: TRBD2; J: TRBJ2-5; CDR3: CASSYLAGGQETQYF; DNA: TGCGCCAGCAGCTATCTAGCGGGGGGGCAAGAGACCCAGTACTTC
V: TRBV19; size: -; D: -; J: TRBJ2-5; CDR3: CASKGGLTQETQYF; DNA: TGTGCCAGTAAGGGAGGTCTGACCCAAGAGACCCAGTACTTC
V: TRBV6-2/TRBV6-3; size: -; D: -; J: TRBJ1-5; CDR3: CASSRPGAGQDQPQHF; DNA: TGTGCCAGCAGCCGCCCAGGGGCAGGGCAGGACCAGCCCCAGCATTTT
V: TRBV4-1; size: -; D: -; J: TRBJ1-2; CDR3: CASSQDTHPRGLNGYTF; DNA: TGCGCCAGCAGCCAAGATACTCATCCGCGGGGGCTTAATGGCTACACCTTC
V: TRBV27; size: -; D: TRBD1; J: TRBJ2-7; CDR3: CASSSRDRPRPTYEQYF; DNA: TGTGCCAGCAGTTCCCGGGACAGGCCCCGTCCCACCTACGAGCAGTACTTC
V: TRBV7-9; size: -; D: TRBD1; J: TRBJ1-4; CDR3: CASSDPWQGDEKLFF; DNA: TGTGCCAGCAGCGACCCCTGGCAGGGGGATGAAAAACTGTTTTTT
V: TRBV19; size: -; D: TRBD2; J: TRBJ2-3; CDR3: CASSPASGGLHTQYF; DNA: TGTGCCAGTAGCCCAGCAAGCGGGGGGCTGCATACGCAGTATTTT
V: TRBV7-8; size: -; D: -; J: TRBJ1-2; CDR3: CASRGGGKANYGYTF; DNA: TGTGCCAGCAGGGGAGGGGGGAAAGCTAACTATGGCTACACCTTC
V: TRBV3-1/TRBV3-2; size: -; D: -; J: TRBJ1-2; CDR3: CASSGRQANYGYTF; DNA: TGTGCCAGCAGCGGACGACAGGCCAACTATGGCTACACCTTC
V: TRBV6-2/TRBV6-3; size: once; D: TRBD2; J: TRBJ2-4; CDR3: CASSAGGALAKNIQYF; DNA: TGTGCCAGCAGTGCGGGGGGGGCCCTAGCCAAAAACATTCAGTACTTC
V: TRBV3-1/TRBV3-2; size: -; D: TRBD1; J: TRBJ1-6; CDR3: CASRTTGGSNSPLHF; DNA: TGTGCCAGCCGGACGACAGGGGGGTCGAATTCACCCCTCCACTTT
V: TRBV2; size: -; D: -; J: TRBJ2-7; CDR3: CASRSTTGVRHEQYF; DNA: TGTGCCAGCAGAAGCACCACGGGGGTTCGCCACGAGCAGTACTTC
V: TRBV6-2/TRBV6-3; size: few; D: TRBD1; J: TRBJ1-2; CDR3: CASSFDRDYGYTF; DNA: TGTGCCAGCAGCTTCGACAGGGACTATGGCTACACCTTC
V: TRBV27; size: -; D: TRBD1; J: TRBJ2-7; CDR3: CASSAQGIQYEQYF; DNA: TGTGCCAGCAGCGCACAGGGGATCCAGTACGAGCAGTACTTC
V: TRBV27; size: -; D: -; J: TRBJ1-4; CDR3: CASRQDRMANEKLFF; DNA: TGTGCCAGCAGACAAGACAGGATGGCTAATGAAAAACTGTTTTTT
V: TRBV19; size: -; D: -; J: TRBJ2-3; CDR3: CASSILFSTDTQYF; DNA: TGTGCCAGTAGTATATTATTTAGCACAGATACGCAGTATTTT
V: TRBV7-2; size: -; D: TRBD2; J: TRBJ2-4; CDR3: CASSQGRGGYIQYF; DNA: TGTGCCAGCAGCCAGGGGCGGGGGGGATACATTCAGTACTTC
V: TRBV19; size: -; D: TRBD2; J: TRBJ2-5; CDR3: CASSISLAGAQETQYF; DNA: TGTGCCAGTAGTATAAGTCTAGCGGGGGCACAAGAGACCCAGTACTTC
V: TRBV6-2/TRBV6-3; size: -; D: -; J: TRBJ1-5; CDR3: CASSTGNYDQPQHF; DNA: TGTGCCAGCAGTACCGGGAACTATGATCAGCCCCAGCATTTT
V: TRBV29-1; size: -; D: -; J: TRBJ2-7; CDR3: CSVLQGLSYEQYF; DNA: TGCAGCGTTTTACAGGGTCTCTCCTACGAGCAGTACTTC
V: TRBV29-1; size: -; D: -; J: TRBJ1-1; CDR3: CSVTPTLNTEAFF; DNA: TGCAGCGTAACCCCTACTCTGAACACTGAAGCTTTCTTT
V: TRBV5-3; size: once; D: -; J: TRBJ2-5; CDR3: CARTPCLSHF; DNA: TGTGCCAGAACCCCTTGTCTCTCTCACTTC
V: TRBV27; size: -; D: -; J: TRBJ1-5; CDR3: CASSLVGQRTSLLNQPQHF; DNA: TGTGCCAGCAGTTTAGTGGGACAACGAACTTCCTTACTCAATCAGCCCCAGCATTTT
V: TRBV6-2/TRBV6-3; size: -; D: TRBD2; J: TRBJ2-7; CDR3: CASSYSAGVEQYF; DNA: TGTGCCAGCAGTTACTCGGCGGGGGTTGAGCAGTACTTC
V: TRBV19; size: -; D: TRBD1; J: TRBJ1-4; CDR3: CASSIRDREKLFF; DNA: TGTGCCAGTAGTATCCGGGACAGGGAAAAACTGTTTTTT
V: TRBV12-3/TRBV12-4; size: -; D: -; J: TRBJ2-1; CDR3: CASRWSGEQFF; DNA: TGTGCCAGCAGATGGAGCGGGGAGCAGTTCTTC
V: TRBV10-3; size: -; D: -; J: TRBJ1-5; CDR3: CATSGTKDQPQHF; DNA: TGTGCCACTTCCGGGACAAAAGATCAGCCCCAGCATTTT
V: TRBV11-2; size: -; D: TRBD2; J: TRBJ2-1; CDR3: CASSLGTSGKVNEQFF; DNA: TGTGCCAGCAGCTTAGGGACTAGCGGGAAGGTGAATGAGCAGTTCTTC
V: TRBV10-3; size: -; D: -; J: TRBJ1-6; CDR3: CAISESVGGPSPLHF; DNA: TGTGCCATCAGTGAGTCTGTCGGGGGGCCATCACCCCTCCACTTT
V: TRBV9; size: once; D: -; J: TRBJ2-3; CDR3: CASSVDYTDTQYF; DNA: TGTGCCAGCAGCGTAGACTACACAGATACGCAGTATTTT
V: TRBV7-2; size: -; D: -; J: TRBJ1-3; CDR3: CASSLSDGSSGNTIYF; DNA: TGTGCCAGCAGCTTAAGCGACGGGAGCTCTGGAAACACCATATATTTT
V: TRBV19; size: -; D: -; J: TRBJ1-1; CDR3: CASSISAGVATEAFF; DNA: TGTGCCAGTAGTATTTCGGCAGGTGTTGCCACTGAAGCTTTCTTT
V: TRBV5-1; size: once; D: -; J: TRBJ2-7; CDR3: CASSSVGLSYEQYF; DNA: TGCGCCAGCAGCTCCGTTGGGCTCTCCTACGAGCAGTACTTC
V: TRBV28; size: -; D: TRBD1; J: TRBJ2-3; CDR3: CASRSSGQGKGYTQYF; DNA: TGTGCCAGCAGAAGCTCTGGACAGGGTAAGGGTTATACGCAGTATTTT
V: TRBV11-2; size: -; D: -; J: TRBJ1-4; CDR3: CASSIRQVGEKLFF; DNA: TGTGCCAGCAGCATCCGACAGGTTGGCGAAAAACTGTTTTTT
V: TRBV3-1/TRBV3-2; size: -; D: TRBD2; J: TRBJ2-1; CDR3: CASSPGGGFYNEQFF; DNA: TGTGCCAGCAGCCCTGGGGGAGGGTTTTACAATGAGCAGTTCTTC
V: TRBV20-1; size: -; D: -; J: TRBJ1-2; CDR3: CSAGSWGYTF; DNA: TGCAGTGCGGGGAGTTGGGGCTACACCTTC
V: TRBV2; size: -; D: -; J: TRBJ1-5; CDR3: CASSPGNQPQHF; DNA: TGTGCCAGCAGTCCGGGAAATCAGCCCCAGCATTTT
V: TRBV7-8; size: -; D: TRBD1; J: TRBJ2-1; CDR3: CASSLTGTGTNEQFF; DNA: TGTGCCAGCAGCCTAACCGGGACAGGGACTAATGAGCAGTTCTTC
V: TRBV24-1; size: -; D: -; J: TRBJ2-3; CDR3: CATAPHSPPTDTQYF; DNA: TGTGCCACCGCCCCCCACAGCCCTCCCACAGATACGCAGTATTTT
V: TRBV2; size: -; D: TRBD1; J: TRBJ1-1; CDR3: CASVGTAETEAFF; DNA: TGTGCCAGCGTCGGGACAGCCGAGACTGAAGCTTTCTTT
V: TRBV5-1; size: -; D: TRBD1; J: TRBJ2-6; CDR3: CASHSTGTGNSGANVLTF; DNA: TGCGCCAGCCACTCGACCGGGACAGGGAACTCTGGGGCCAACGTCCTGACTTTC
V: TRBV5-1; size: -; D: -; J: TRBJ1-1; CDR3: CASRYGMNTEAFF; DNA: TGCGCCAGCAGGTACGGTATGAACACTGAAGCTTTCTTT